This TCR beta chain is drawn from a study of control samples from healthy donors and cancer patients. Profiled with immunoSEQ multiplex PCR; TCRdb holds only in-frame clones, not every one. The sample has about 120,000 clones, 89% seen once. The sequence came from a man aged 50 to 60 in good health. The material sequenced was blood.

In nucleotides, the CDR3 is TGTGCCAGCAGCCAGGGAAGTTCCGCAGGCGGCTATGGCTACACCTTC. It specifies CASSQGSSAGGYGYTF. The rearrangement links TRBV3-1 (or the pseudogene TRBV3-2) to TRBJ1-2, with D uncertain. CDR1 is LGHDT and CDR2 is YNNKEL in the germline V gene (reference sequence). Trimming stripped 3 bases from V and 4 bases from J, with 18 bases between. The CDR3 spans 16 residues.